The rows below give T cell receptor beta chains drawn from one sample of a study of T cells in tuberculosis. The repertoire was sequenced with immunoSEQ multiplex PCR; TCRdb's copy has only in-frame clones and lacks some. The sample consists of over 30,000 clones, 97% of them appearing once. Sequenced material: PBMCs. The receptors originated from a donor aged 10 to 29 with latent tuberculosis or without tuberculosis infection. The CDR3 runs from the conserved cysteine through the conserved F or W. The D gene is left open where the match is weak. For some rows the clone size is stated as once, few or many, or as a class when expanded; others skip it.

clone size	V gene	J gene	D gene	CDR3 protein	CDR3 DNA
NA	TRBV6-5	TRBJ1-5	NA	CASSYRGANQPQHF	TGTGCCAGCAGTTACAGGGGCGCCAATCAGCCCCAGCATTTT
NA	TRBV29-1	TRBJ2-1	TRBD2	CSVDPTSGGYNEQFF	TGCAGCGTTGACCCGACTAGCGGAGGCTACAATGAGCAGTTCTTC
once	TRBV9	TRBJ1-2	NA	CASSAAGILAYGYTF	TGTGCCAGCAGCGCAGCAGGGATCCTTGCCTATGGCTACACCTTC
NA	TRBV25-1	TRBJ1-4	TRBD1	CASSRMRTGGEKLFF	TGTGCCAGCAGTCGAATGCGGACAGGAGGTGAAAAACTGTTTTTT
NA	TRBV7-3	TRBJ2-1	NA	CASSLSASRDNEQFF	TGTGCCAGCAGCTTATCCGCTAGTCGGGACAATGAGCAGTTCTTC
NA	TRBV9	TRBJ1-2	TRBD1	CASSVEQGNYGYTF	TGTGCCAGCAGCGTAGAACAGGGGAACTATGGCTACACCTTC
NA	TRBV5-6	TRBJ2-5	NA	CASSLTRGEETQYF	TGTGCCAGCAGCCTGACTAGAGGGGAAGAGACCCAGTACTTC
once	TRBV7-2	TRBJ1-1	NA	CASSRGQNTEAFF	TGTGCCAGCAGCCGGGGACAGAACACTGAAGCTTTCTTT
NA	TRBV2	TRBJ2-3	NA	CASSVGLTDTQYF	TGTGCCAGCAGTGTGGGGCTAACAGATACGCAGTATTTT
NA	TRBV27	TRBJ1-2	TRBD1	CASSSRGQNGYTF	TGTGCCAGCAGTTCCAGGGGGCAAAATGGCTACACCTTC
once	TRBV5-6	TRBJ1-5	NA	CASSLKSRSNQPQHF	TGTGCCAGCAGCTTGAAGAGCAGGAGCAATCAGCCCCAGCATTTT
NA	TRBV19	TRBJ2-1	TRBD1	CASSTLTNRGLDNEQFF	TGTGCCAGTAGTACCCTGACAAACAGGGGGCTCGACAATGAGCAGTTCTTC
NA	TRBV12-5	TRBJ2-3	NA	CASGQGLGGDTQYF	TGTGCTAGTGGTCAGGGACTTGGAGGAGATACGCAGTATTTT
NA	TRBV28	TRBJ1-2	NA	CASSHRGRYYGYTF	TGTGCCAGCAGTCACCGCGGCCGTTACTATGGCTACACCTTC
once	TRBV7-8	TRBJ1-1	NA	CASSSQGNTEAFF	TGTGCCAGCAGCTCACAGGGGAACACTGAAGCTTTCTTT
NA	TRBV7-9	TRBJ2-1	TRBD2	CASSLTAGVPMEQFF	TGTGCCAGCAGCTTAACTGCGGGGGTGCCGATGGAGCAGTTCTTC
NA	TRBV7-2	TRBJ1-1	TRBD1	CASSFRQGDTEAFF	TGTGCCAGCAGCTTTCGACAGGGGGACACTGAAGCTTTCTTT
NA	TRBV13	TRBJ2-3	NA	CASSLEGAAGAQPDTQYF	TGTGCCAGCAGCTTAGAGGGGGCAGCGGGGGCCCAACCAGATACGCAGTATTTT
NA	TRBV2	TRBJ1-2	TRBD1	CASTKGTGGGGYTF	TGTGCCAGCACCAAAGGGACAGGGGGCGGGGGCTACACCTTC
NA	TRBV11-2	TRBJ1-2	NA	CASSLEQGPRANYGYTF	TGTGCCAGCAGCTTAGAGCAGGGGCCACGAGCTAACTATGGCTACACCTTC
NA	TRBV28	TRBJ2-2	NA	CASSLLRGGSGELFF	TGTGCCAGCAGTTTATTGAGGGGGGGTTCCGGGGAGCTGTTTTTT
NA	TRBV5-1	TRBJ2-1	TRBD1	CASSLGDRGVSYNEQFF	TGCGCCAGCAGCTTGGGGGACAGGGGTGTATCCTACAATGAGCAGTTCTTC
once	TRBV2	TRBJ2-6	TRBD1	CASSWDRARANVLTF	TGTGCCAGCAGCTGGGACAGGGCACGGGCCAACGTCCTGACTTTC
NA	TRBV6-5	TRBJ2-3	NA	CASSATGTTDTQYF	TGTGCCAGCAGTGCCACCGGGACTACAGATACGCAGTATTTT
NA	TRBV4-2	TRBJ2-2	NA	CASSQVSGFGELFF	TGTGCCAGCAGCCAGGTCTCGGGGTTCGGGGAGCTGTTTTTT
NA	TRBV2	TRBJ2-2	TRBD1	CASSGDRQGNTGELFF	TGTGCCAGCAGTGGGGACCGACAGGGCAACACCGGGGAGCTGTTTTTT
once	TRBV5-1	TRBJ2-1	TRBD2	CASRHSGIYNEQFF	TGCGCCAGCAGGCACAGCGGGATCTACAATGAGCAGTTCTTC
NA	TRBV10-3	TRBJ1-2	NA	CATGQTKDYGYTF	TGTGCCACAGGACAGACCAAAGACTATGGCTACACCTTC
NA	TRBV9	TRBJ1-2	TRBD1	CASSVDRGVYGYTF	TGTGCCAGCAGCGTCGACAGGGGGGTCTATGGCTACACCTTC
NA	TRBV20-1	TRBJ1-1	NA	CSASRQDEAFF	TGCAGTGCTAGTCGACAGGACGAAGCTTTCTTT
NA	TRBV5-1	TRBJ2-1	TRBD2	CASSQTSGALNEQFF	TGCGCCAGCAGCCAAACTAGCGGGGCCCTAAATGAGCAGTTCTTC
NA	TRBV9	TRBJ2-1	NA	CASSVPFYNEQFF	TGTGCCAGCAGCGTCCCATTCTACAATGAGCAGTTCTTC
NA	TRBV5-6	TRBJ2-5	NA	CASSGPGGGTQYF	TGTGCCAGCAGCGGACCAGGGGGAGGGACCCAGTACTTC
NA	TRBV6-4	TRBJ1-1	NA	CASSLTVNTEAFF	TGTGCCAGCAGTCTGACAGTAAACACTGAAGCTTTCTTT
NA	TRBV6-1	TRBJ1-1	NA	CASSFARDTEAFF	TGTGCCAGCAGCTTTGCTCGGGACACTGAAGCTTTCTTT
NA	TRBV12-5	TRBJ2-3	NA	CASATGNVGPDTQYF	TGTGCTAGTGCCACAGGGAACGTGGGGCCAGATACGCAGTATTTT
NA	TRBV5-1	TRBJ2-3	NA	CASSPEAGLLGTDTQYF	TGCGCCAGCAGCCCGGAAGCAGGGCTTCTTGGCACAGATACGCAGTATTTT
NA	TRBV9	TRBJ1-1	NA	CASSVEPGMNTEAFF	TGTGCCAGCAGCGTAGAGCCAGGGATGAACACTGAAGCTTTCTTT
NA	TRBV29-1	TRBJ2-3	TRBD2	CSVGSSGGGTDTQYF	TGCAGCGTTGGGAGTAGCGGGGGGGGTACAGATACGCAGTATTTT
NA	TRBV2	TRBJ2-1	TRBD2	CASKRPAGGRTYNEQFF	TGTGCCAGCAAACGCCCGGCGGGAGGGCGGACCTACAATGAGCAGTTCTTC
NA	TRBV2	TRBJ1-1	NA	CASSSNKTPVSAFF	TGTGCCAGCAGCTCTAATAAAACCCCTGTATCGGCTTTCTTT